This T cell receptor beta chain was identified during a study of blood T cell repertoires in COVID-19. Profiled with immunoSEQ multiplex PCR; TCRdb holds only in-frame clones, not every one. The sample has tens of thousands of clones; 75% to 90% are singletons. Germline V gene lookup returns CDR1 DFQATT and CDR2 SNEGSKA (reference sequence). The CDR3 contains 14 residues. After removal of 3 bases from V and 5 bases from J, the junction contained 8 bases not matched to a gene. The clonotype originates from a human donor in a cohort sampled during active COVID-19. Sequenced sample: peripheral blood. The chain recombines TRBV20-1 with TRBJ2-7; TRBD2 agrees at 9 bases. The CDR3 nucleotides are TGCAGTGCTAGTCCTATAGCGGGAGTGAACGAGCAGTACTTC. Its protein is CSASPIAGVNEQYF.